One and the same sample provided the 8 T cell receptor beta chains below, sequenced in a study of blood T cell repertoires in COVID-19. The table came from immunoSEQ multiplex PCR; TCRdb's copy has only in-frame clones and leaves some out. The top ten clones hold around 7.7% of a sample with 150,000 or so clones, around four fifths of them seen once. Input material: peripheral blood. These TCRs come from a man aged 35 to 55 who had recovered from COVID-19.

The rearrangement uses TRBV25-1 and TRBJ1-1, with D tentatively TRBD1 (6 bases). Trimming took 2 bases from V and 3 from J, leaving 10 bases between them. CDR1 is MGHDK, CDR2 SYGVNS, per germline. CDR3 size: 14 residues. The CDR3 is CASSEQGRDTEAFF. The CDR3 nucleotides are TGTGCCAGCAGTGAACAGGGGCGGGACACTGAAGCTTTCTTT.

The rearrangement uses TRBV2 and TRBJ2-5; the match to TRBD1 covers 9 bases. The CDR3 has 15 amino acids. Per the germline V gene, CDR1 is SNHLY and CDR2 is FYNNEI. Trimming cost V 8 bases and J 0 bases; bases outside gene matches: 7. CDR3 sequence (DNA): TGTGCCAGCGCAGGACAGGGGACCAACCAAGAGACCCAGTACTTC. Encoded protein: CASAGQGTNQETQYF.

The rearrangement links TRBV24-1 to TRBJ2-3; TRBD2 aligns across 12 bases. V was clipped by 4 bases and J by 4 bases; unmatched bases: 5. The CDR3 has 16 amino acids. From germline, CDR1 is KGHDR and CDR2 SFDVKD. The CDR3 is CATSDASGGEADTQYF. As DNA, the CDR3 is TGTGCCACCAGTGACGCTAGCGGGGGGGAGGCAGATACGCAGTATTTT.

The J gene is TRBJ1-3, the V gene TRBV28, with D perhaps matching TRBD1 (6 bases). The V gene lost 3 bases and the J gene lost 7 bases, with 13 bases spanning the gap. Germline assignment: CDR1 MDHEN and CDR2 SYDVKM. The CDR3 is 14 amino acids. The DNA of the CDR3 is TGTGCCAGCAGTTTTCCGACAGGAGGTAACACCATATATTTT. This codes for CASSFPTGGNTIYF.

This clone turned up a few times. The chain employs TRBV18 and TRBJ1-6; D is unresolved. Germline CDR1 reads KGHSH; CDR2 reads LQKENI. The V gene lost 6 bases and the J gene lost 6 bases, with 9 bases spanning the gap. CDR3 length equals 13 residues. CDR3 bases: TGTGCCAGCTCGTGGGAGGCTAATTCACCCCTCCACTTT. It specifies CASSWEANSPLHF. Full variable domain (remainder filled in from reference TRBV18 and TRBJ1-6): NAGVMQNPRHLVRRRGQEARLRCSPMKGHSHVYWYRQLPEEGLKFMVYLQKENIIDESGMPKERFSAEFPKEGPSILRIQQVVRGDSAAYFCASSWEANSPLHFGNGTRLTVT.

This chain links TRBV7-2 with TRBJ1-5, with 10 bases lining up with TRBD1. Germline values: CDR1 SGHTA, CDR2 FQGNSA. CDR3 length: 17 residues. Germline trimming cut 0 bases from V and 1 base from J; bases unmatched to any gene: 3. The CDR3 region is CASSLARQGASNQPQHF. DNA of the CDR3: TGTGCCAGCAGCTTAGCCCGACAGGGGGCCAGCAATCAGCCCCAGCATTTT.

As regards this clone: Sequence at one end of the junction differs from germline and may be a read error. This rearrangement joins TRBV7-7 to TRBJ2-5; D is perhaps TRBD2 (5 bases). Germline V gives CDR1 SSHAT, CDR2 FNYEAQ (reference sequence). This CDR3 spans 13 amino acids. The CDR3 sequence is CASKEAAQETQYF. The CDR3 DNA reads TGTGCTAGCAAGGAAGCGGCGCAAGAGACCCAGTACTTC.

The rearrangement links TRBV12-5 to TRBJ2-7; TRBD2 matches at 10 bases. This CDR3 is built from 14 residues. Germline lookup yields CDR1 LGHNT and CDR2 FRNRAP. With 5 bases clipped from V and 2 bases from J, the junction kept 3 bases outside the gene matches. The CDR3, as DNA: TGTGCTAGTGGTCCGCTAGCGGGGGCCTACGAGCAGTACTTC. Amino acids: CASGPLAGAYEQYF.